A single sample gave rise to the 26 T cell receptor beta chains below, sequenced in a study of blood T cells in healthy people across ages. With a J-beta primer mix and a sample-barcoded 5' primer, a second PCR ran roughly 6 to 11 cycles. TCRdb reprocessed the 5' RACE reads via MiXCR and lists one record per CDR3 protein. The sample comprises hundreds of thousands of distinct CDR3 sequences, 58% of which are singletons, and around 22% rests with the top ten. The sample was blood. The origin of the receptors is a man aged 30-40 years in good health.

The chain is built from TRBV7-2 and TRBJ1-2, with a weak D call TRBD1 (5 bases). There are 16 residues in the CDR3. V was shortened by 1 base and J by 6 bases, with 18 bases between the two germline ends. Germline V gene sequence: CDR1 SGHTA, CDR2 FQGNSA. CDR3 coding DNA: TGTGCCAGCAGCTTAGTTCCAGGGATCTTTCAACATGGCTACACCTTC. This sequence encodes CASSLVPGIFQHGYTF.

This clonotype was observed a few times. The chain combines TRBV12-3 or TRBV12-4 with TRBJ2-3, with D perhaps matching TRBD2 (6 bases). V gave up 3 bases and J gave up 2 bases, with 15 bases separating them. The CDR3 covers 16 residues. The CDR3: CASSFLGGQITDTQYF. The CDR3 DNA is TGTGCCAGCAGTTTTTTGGGAGGACAAATCACAGATACGCAGTATTTT.

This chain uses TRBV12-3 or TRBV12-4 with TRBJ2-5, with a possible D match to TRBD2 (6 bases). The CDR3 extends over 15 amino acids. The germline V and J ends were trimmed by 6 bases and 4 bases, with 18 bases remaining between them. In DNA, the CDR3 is TGTGCCAGCAGAAACCGTTTGGAGGGGAGAGAGACCCAGTACTTC. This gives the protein CASRNRLEGRETQYF.

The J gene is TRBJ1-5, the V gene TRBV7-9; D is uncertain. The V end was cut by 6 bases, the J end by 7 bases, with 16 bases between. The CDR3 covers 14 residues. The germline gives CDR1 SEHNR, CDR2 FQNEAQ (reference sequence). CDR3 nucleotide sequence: TGTGCCAGCAGTTCCCTCTCGGCAAAACAGCCCCAGCATTTT. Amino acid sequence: CASSSLSAKQPQHF.

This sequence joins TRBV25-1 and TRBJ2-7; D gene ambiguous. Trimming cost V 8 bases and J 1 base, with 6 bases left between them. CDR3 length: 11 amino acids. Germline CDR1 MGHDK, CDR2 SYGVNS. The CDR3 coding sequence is TGTGCCAGCGGAGAATCCTACGAGCAGTACTTC. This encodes CASGESYEQYF.

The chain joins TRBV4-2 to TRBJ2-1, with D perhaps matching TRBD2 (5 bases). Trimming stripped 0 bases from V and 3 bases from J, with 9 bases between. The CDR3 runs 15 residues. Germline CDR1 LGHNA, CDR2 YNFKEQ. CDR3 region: CASSQDEGIYNEQFF. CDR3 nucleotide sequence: TGTGCCAGCAGCCAAGATGAGGGAATCTACAATGAGCAGTTCTTC.

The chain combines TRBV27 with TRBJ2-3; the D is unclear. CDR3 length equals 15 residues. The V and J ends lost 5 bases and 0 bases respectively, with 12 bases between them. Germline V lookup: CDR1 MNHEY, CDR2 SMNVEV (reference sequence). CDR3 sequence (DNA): TGTGCCAGCAGTAAGTGGGGTTCAAGCACAGATACGCAGTATTTT. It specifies CASSKWGSSTDTQYF.

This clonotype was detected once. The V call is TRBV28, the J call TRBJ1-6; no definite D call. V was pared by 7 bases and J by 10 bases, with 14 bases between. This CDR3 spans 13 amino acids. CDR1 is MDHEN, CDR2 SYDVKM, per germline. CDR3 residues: CASNPKPESPLHF. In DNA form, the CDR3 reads TGTGCCAGCAACCCTAAGCCCGAGTCACCCCTCCACTTT.

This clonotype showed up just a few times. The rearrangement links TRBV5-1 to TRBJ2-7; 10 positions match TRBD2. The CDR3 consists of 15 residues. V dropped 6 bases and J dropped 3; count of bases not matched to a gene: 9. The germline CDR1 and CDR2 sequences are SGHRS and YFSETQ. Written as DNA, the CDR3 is TGCGCCAGCACACTAGCGGGAACCAGCTACTACGAGCAGTACTTC. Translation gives CASTLAGTSYYEQYF. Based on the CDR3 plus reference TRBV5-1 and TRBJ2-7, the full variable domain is KAGVTQTPRYLIKTRGQQVTLSCSPISGHRSVSWYQQTPGQGLQFLFEYFSETQRNKGNFPGRFSGRQFSNSRSEMNVSTLELGDSALYLCASTLAGTSYYEQYFGPGTRLTVT.

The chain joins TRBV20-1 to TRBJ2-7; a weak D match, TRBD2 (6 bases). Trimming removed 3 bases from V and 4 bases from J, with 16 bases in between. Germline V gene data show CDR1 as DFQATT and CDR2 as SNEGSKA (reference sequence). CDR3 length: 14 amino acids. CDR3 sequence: CSASLRRGTYEQYF. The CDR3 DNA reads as TGCAGTGCTAGCCTCCGACGCGGGACGTACGAGCAGTACTTC.

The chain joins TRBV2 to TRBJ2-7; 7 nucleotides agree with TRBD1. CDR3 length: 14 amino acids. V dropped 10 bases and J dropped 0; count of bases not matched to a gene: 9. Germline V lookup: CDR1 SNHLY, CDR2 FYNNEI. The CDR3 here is CATTQDRSSYEQYF. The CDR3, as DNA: TGTGCCACCACCCAGGACAGGAGCTCCTACGAGCAGTACTTC.

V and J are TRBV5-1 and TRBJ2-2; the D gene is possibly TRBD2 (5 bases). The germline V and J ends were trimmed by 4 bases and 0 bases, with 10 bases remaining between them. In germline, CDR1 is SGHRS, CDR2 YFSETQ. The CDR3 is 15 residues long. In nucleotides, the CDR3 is TGCGCCAGCAGCCCGGGAACGCCGAACACCGGGGAGCTGTTTTTT. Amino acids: CASSPGTPNTGELFF.

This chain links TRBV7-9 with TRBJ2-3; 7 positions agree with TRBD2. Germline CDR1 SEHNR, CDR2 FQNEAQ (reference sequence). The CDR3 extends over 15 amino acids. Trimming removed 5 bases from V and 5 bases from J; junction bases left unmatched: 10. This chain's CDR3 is CASSVSFSGGDTQYF. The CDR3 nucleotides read TGTGCCAGCAGCGTTTCGTTTTCGGGGGGAGATACGCAGTATTTT.

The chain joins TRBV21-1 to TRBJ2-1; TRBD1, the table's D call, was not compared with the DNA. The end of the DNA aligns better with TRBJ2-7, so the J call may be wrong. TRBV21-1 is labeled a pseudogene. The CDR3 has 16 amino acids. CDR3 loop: CASSNDIPPVWNEQYF. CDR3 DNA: TGTGCCAGCAGCAACGATATTCCTCCTGTTTGGAATGAGCAGTACTTC.

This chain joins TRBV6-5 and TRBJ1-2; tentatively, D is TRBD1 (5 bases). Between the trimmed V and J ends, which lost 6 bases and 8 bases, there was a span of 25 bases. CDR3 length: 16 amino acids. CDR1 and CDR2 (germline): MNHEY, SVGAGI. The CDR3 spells CASRRQRFTNLGGYTF. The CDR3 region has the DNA TGTGCCAGCAGACGACAGAGGTTTACCAACTTGGGAGGCTACACCTTC.

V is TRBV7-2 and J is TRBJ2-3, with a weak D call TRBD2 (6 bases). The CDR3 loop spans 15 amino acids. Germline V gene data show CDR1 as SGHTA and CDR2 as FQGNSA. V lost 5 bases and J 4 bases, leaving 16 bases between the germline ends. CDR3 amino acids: CASSPTLARSDTQYF. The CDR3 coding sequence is TGTGCCAGCAGCCCAACTCTAGCGAGATCAGATACGCAGTATTTT.

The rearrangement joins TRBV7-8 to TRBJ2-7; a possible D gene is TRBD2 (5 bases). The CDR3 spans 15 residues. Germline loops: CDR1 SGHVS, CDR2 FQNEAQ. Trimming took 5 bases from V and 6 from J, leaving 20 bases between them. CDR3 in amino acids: CASSPNARPAGEQYF. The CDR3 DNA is TGTGCCAGCAGCCCAAATGCGCGCCCCGCGGGCGAGCAGTACTTC.

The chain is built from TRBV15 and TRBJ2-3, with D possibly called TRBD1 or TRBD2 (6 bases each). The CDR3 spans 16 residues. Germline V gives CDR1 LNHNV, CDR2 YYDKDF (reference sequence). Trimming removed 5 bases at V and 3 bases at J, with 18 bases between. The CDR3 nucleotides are TGTGCCACCAGCGTCCAGGGTAGGGGGGCTACAGATACGCAGTATTTT. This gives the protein CATSVQGRGATDTQYF.

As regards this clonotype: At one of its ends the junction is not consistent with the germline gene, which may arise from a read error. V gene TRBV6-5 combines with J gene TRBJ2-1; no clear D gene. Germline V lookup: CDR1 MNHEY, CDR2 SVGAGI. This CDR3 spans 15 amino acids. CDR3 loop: CASSYDGSTYDEQFF. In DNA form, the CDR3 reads TGTGCCAGCAGTTATGACGGGTCGACCTACGATGAGCAGTTCTTC.

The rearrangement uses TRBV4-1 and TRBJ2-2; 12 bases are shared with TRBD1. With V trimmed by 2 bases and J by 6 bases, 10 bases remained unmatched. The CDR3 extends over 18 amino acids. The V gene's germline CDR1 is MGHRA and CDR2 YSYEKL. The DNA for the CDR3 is TGCGCCAGCAGCCAATACGGGACAGGGGGCTTTACAGCCGGGGAGCTGTTTTTT. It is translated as CASSQYGTGGFTAGELFF.

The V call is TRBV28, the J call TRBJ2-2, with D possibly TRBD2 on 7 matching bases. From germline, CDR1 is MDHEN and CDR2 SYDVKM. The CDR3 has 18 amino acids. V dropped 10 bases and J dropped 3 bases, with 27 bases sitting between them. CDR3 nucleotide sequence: TGTGCCACCATTAGGGGGATAGAAGCGGGACTATACACCGGGGAGCTGTTTTTT. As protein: CATIRGIEAGLYTGELFF.

Written as DNA, the CDR3 is TGTGCCAGCAGTTATGAAATCGAACAGCAGTTCTTC. Protein sequence: CASSYEIEQQFF. The chain uses TRBV6-2 or TRBV6-3 and TRBJ2-1; D not resolved. The CDR3 runs to 12 residues. V was clipped by 3 bases and J by 11 bases, with 11 bases between them. Germline V gives CDR1 MNHEY, CDR2 SVGEGT.

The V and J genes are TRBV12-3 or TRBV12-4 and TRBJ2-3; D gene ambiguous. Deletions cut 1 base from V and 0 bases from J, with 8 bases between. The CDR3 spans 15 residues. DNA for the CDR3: TGTGCCAGCAGTTTAGATGTACAGAGCACAGATACGCAGTATTTT. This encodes CASSLDVQSTDTQYF.

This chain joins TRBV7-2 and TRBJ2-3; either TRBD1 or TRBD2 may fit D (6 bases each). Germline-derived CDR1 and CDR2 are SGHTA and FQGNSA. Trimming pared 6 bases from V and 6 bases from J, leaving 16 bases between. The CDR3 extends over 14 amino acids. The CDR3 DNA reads TGTGCCAGCAGGGTCGGGGGCCGGCGGGATACGCAGTATTTT. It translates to CASRVGGRRDTQYF.

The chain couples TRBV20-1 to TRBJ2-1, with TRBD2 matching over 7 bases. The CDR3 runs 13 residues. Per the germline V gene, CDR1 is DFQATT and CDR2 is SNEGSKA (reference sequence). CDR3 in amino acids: CRAESGETNEQFF. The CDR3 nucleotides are TGCAGGGCCGAGAGCGGGGAGACCAATGAGCAGTTCTTC.

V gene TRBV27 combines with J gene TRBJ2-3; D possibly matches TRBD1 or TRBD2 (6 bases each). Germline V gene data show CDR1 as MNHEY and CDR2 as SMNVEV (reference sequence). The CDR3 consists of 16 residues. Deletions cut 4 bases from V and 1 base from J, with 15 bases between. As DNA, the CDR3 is TGTGCCAGCAGTTACACAGGGACGGGAGGCACAGATACGCAGTATTTT. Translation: CASSYTGTGGTDTQYF.